This TCR beta chain is from a study of blood T cell repertoires in COVID-19. Turning to the study itself: T cells, B-cell-depleted T cells, or PBMCs provided the cDNA or gDNA that served as material.

Participant reports of clinical history set cohort assignment. Germline trimming cut 5 bases from V and 4 bases from J; bases unmatched to any gene: 4. The germline CDR1 and CDR2 sequences are LNHDA and SQIVND (reference sequence). The CDR3 length is 14 residues. Repertoires were generated with immunoSEQ multiplex PCR, while TCRdb's copy carries only in-frame clones and drops some. Of about 230,000 clones detected, approximately 84% appear once; the ten largest clones hold roughly 16%. This clone was seen once. Sequencing was performed on PBMCs or T cells enriched from blood (not recorded which). The source is a man between 18 and 35 years old who had recovered from COVID-19. The V call is TRBV19, the J call TRBJ2-7; 11 bases are shared with TRBD2. CDR3 protein: CASSGASGRYEQYF. The CDR3 DNA follows: TGTGCCAGTAGTGGGGCTAGCGGGAGGTACGAGCAGTACTTC.